This T cell receptor (beta chain) was identified in a study of shared clonotypes between healthy human individuals. Whole-study context: CD8 memory received one plate per donor, CD8 naive two, CD4 memory three and CD4 naive three. Overall study findings and caveats: Specimens sampled were limited to blood, with tissue repertoires likely differing. In several donors, around 5% of naive CD4 clonotypes appeared in common.

With regard to this clone: Antigen: not known.

As originally analysed: Sequence data from immunoSEQ were junction-only and lacked quality scores; consequently, filtering differed. This table comes from immunoSEQ multiplex PCR, and its TCRdb copy is limited to in-frame clones, with some not included. V, J and clone size are those of that table, while D and trimming were read from the DNA. The profile shows a few million clones, roughly 92% of them singletons. V trimming: 6 bases; J trimming: 3 bases; junction bases outside the gene matches: 5. Germline-derived CDR1 and CDR2 are LNHDA and SQIVND (reference sequence). The CDR3 is made up of 13 amino acids.

V is TRBV19 and J is TRBJ2-7; 7 nucleotides match TRBD2. Sequencing was carried out using naive CD4+ T cells sorted from blood. Documented subset: CD45RA+ positively selected. The clonotype was recovered from a man aged 18-30 years in good health. The CDR3 here is CASRGSGGYEQYF. For the CDR3, the DNA is TGTGCCAGTAGGGGGTCGGGGGGCTACGAGCAGTACTTC.